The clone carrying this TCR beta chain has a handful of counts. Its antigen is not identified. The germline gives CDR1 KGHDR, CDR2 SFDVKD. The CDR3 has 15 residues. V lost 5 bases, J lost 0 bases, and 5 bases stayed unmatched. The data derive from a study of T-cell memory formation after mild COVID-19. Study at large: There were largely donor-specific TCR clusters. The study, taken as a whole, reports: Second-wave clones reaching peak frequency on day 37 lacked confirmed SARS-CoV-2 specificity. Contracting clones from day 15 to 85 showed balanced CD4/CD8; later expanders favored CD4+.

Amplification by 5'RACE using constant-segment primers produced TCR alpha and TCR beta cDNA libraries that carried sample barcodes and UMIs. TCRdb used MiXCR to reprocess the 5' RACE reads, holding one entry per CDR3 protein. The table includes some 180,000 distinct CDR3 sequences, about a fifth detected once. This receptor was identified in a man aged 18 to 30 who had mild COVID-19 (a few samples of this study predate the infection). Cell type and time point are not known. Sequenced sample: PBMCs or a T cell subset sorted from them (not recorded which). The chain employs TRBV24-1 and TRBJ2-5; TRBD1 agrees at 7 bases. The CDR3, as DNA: TGTGCCACCAGTGCAAATACAGGGGACCAAGAGACCCAGTACTTC. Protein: CATSANTGDQETQYF.